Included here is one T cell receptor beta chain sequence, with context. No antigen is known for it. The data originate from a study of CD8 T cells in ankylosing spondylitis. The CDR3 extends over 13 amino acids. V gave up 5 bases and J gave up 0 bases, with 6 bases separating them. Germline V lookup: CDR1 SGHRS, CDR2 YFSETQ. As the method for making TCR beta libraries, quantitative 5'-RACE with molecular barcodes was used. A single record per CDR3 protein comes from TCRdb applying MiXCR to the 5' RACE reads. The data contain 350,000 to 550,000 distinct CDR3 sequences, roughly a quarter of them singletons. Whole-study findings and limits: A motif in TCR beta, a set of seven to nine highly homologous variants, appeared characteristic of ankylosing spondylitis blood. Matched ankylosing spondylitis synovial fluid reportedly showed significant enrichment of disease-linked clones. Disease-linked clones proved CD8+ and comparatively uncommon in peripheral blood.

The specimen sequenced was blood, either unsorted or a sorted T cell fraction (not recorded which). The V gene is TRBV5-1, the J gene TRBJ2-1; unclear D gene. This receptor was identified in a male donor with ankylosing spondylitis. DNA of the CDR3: TGCGCCAGCAGGGTAGTCTCCTACAATGAGCAGTTCTTC. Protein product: CASRVVSYNEQFF.